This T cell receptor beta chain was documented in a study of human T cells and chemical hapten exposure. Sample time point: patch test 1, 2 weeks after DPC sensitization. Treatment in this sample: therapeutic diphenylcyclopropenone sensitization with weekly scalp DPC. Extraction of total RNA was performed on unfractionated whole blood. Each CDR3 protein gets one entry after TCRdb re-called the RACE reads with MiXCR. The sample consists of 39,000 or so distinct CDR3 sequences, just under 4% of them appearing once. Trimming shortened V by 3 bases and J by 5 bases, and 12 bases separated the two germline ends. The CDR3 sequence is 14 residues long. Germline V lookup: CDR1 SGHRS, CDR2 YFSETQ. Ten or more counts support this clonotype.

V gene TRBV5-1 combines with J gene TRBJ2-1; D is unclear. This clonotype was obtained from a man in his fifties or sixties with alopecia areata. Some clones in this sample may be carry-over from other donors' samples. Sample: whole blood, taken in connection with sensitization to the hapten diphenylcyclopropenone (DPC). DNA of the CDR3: TGCGCCAGCAGCTCACAAAGGATGCACAATGAGCAGTTCTTC. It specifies CASSSQRMHNEQFF.